Following are 19 T cell receptor beta chains from one sample sequenced in a study of blood T cell repertoires in COVID-19. Sequencing was performed with immunoSEQ multiplex PCR; in TCRdb, only in-frame clones are kept and a portion is missing. Of 150,000 to 200,000 clones listed, 82% are singletons. The source material was peripheral blood. These receptors all come from a woman aged 70-85 years with acute or convalescent COVID-19.

The chain carries TRBV5-1 and TRBJ1-2; 8 positions agree with TRBD1. Germline V gene lookup returns CDR1 SGHRS and CDR2 YFSETQ. This CDR3 comprises 14 residues. The J segment lost 6 bases and the V segment lost 0 bases, leaving 4 bases of the junction unmatched. Here the CDR3 reads CASSLDRGRNGYTF. The CDR3 coding sequence is TGCGCCAGCAGCTTGGACAGGGGGAGGAATGGCTACACCTTC.

This clone was counted between two and nine times. V usage is TRBV9 and J usage is TRBJ1-5; weak D call: TRBD1 (5 bases). The CDR3 loop spans 16 amino acids. Germline V gives CDR1 SGDLS, CDR2 YYNGEE. The V gene lost 3 bases and the J gene lost 0 bases, with 13 bases spanning the gap. DNA of the CDR3: TGTGCCAGCAGCGCACCGACAGTTTATAGCAATCAGCCCCAGCATTTT. This gives the protein CASSAPTVYSNQPQHF.

The chain links TRBV6-2 or TRBV6-3 to TRBJ1-5; D possibly corresponds to TRBD1 (6 bases). V was pared by 5 bases and J by 11 bases, with 19 bases between. The CDR3 runs to 14 residues. Per germline, CDR1 MNHEY and CDR2 SVGEGT. The CDR3 DNA reads TGTGCCAGCAGTCCGGGGGGGGGCAGGGAGACCCAGCATTTT. Translating it yields CASSPGGGRETQHF.

The chain joins TRBV20-1 to TRBJ1-5; weak D call: TRBD1 (6 bases). The CDR3 is made up of 18 amino acids. The V end was cut by 3 bases, the J end by 2 bases, with 23 bases between. From germline, CDR1 is DFQATT and CDR2 SNEGSKA (reference sequence). The CDR3: CSASKDGRGAMGNQPQHF. The CDR3 coding sequence is TGCAGTGCTAGTAAAGACGGCAGGGGTGCGATGGGCAATCAGCCCCAGCATTTT.

The chain joins TRBV6-1 to TRBJ2-7, with 8 bases aligning to TRBD1. The CDR3 runs to 13 residues. CDR1 is MNHNS and CDR2 is SASEGT in the germline V gene. The V and J ends lost 2 bases and 9 bases, in that order; junction bases with no gene match: 6. CDR3 region: CASSEKGQGVQYF. The CDR3 region has the DNA TGTGCCAGCAGTGAAAAAGGACAGGGAGTGCAGTACTTC.

The chain is built from TRBV6-5 and TRBJ2-7; TRBD1 is a possible D gene (6 bases). The germline gives CDR1 MNHEY, CDR2 SVGAGI. The CDR3 length is 15 residues. Deletions cut 1 base from V and 3 bases from J, with 13 bases between. The CDR3 region has the DNA TGTGCCAGCAGTTACTTGGGGGCGCTGGTCTACGAGCAGTACTTC. Translating it yields CASSYLGALVYEQYF.

The chain has TRBV6-2 or TRBV6-3 and TRBJ1-6, with D possibly TRBD1 on 5 matching bases. This CDR3 region has 15 residues. Trimming took 4 bases from V and 6 from J, leaving 13 bases between them. Germline CDR1 and CDR2: MNHEY and SVGEGT. In DNA, the CDR3 is TGTGCCAGCAGTTCCTCGGGGCCGTTTAATTCACCCCTCCACTTT. Encoded protein: CASSSSGPFNSPLHF.

This clone showed up just once. The chain carries TRBV7-9 and TRBJ1-1; D perhaps matches TRBD1 (6 bases). The CDR3 runs 15 residues. Germline-derived CDR1 and CDR2 are SEHNR and FQNEAQ (reference sequence). V lost 5 bases and J 6 bases, leaving 19 bases between the germline ends. The CDR3 sequence: CASSERQVLGAEAFF. The CDR3 DNA reads TGTGCCAGCAGCGAGAGACAGGTTCTCGGGGCTGAAGCTTTCTTT.

J is TRBJ2-5 and V is TRBV9, with TRBD2 matching over 8 bases. The CDR3 sequence is 16 residues long. Germline CDR1 reads SGDLS; CDR2 reads YYNGEE. V shed 0 bases and J 5 bases; nucleotides not matched to a gene: 9. The CDR3 spells CASSVGPAGEWETQYF. CDR3 nucleotides: TGTGCCAGCAGCGTAGGCCCAGCGGGGGAATGGGAGACCCAGTACTTC.

The chain uses TRBV9 and TRBJ2-2; D uncertain. The germline gives CDR1 SGDLS, CDR2 YYNGEE. The length of the CDR3 is 14 residues. Trimming removed 0 bases from V and 4 bases from J, with 7 bases in between. The CDR3 region is CASSVDWATGELFF. The CDR3 bases are TGTGCCAGCAGCGTAGATTGGGCCACCGGGGAGCTGTTTTTT.

V usage is TRBV13 and J usage is TRBJ1-4; perhaps TRBD1 as D (6 bases). Germline-derived CDR1 and CDR2 are PRHDT and FYEKMQ (reference sequence). CDR3 length: 15 amino acids. With 5 bases removed from V and 0 bases from J, the gap between germline ends came to 10 bases. CDR3 in DNA: TGTGCCAGCAGCGACAGGACAGCAACTAATGAAAAACTGTTTTTT. This sequence encodes CASSDRTATNEKLFF.

In its sample, this clone was seen a few times. This chain links TRBV7-9 with TRBJ1-3; TRBD1 is a possible D gene (5 bases). Looked up from germline, CDR1 is SEHNR and CDR2 is FQNEAQ (reference sequence). The CDR3 extends over 16 amino acids. V gave up 4 bases and J gave up 0 bases, with 13 bases separating them. The DNA for the CDR3 is TGTGCCAGCAGCTCGACAGCAATGTACTCTGGAAACACCATATATTTT. This encodes CASSSTAMYSGNTIYF.

This chain uses TRBV7-2 with TRBJ1-5; tentatively, D is TRBD1 (6 bases). CDR1 and CDR2 (germline): SGHTA, FQGNSA. The CDR3 is 14 residues long. The V end lost 5 bases, the J end lost 5 bases, and 13 bases lay between the germline ends. The DNA for the CDR3 is TGTGCCAGCAGCCCAAGGGGGACGGATCAGCCCCAGCATTTT. This translates into CASSPRGTDQPQHF.

The genes are TRBV5-6 and TRBJ1-5; possibly TRBD1 for D (5 bases). This CDR3 has 14 amino acids. With 1 base removed from V and 6 bases from J, the gap between germline ends came to 11 bases. Germline CDR1 is SGHDT and CDR2 is YYEEEE. The CDR3 here is CASSLRGNSQPQHF. CDR3 nucleotide sequence: TGTGCCAGCAGCTTGAGGGGAAATAGTCAGCCCCAGCATTTT.

A few counts support this clone. The J gene is TRBJ1-2, the V gene TRBV28; possibly TRBD1 for D (6 bases). Trimming removed 3 bases from V and 8 bases from J, with 13 bases in between. The CDR3 runs to 13 residues. Germline-derived CDR1 and CDR2 are MDHEN and SYDVKM. CDR3 protein: CASSFGGAIGYTF. The CDR3 DNA reads as TGTGCCAGCAGTTTTGGGGGGGCGATCGGCTACACCTTC.

The chain employs TRBV7-9 and TRBJ1-5, with D perhaps TRBD1 (5 bases). This CDR3 contains 15 residues. Trimming took 3 bases from V and 5 from J, leaving 14 bases between them. Germline-derived CDR1 and CDR2 are SEHNR and FQNEAQ (reference sequence). The CDR3 region is CASSLLGGTDQPQHF. The CDR3 region has the DNA TGTGCCAGCAGCTTGCTTGGGGGGACTGATCAGCCCCAGCATTTT.

This clone has only one observation. The genes are TRBV7-3 and TRBJ1-5; 7 bases align to TRBD1. V dropped 3 bases and J dropped 3; count of bases not matched to a gene: 5. The CDR3 covers 15 residues. CDR1 and CDR2 from the germline V gene are SGHTA and FQGTGA. The CDR3 DNA is TGTGCCAGCAGCTTCGTCGGGACAGACAATCAGCCCCAGCATTTT. Its protein is CASSFVGTDNQPQHF.

With respect to this clone: An end of the junction differs from the germline gene, which may be a read error. V is TRBV20-1 and J is TRBJ2-1, with TRBD2 as a possible D gene (6 bases). Germline lookup yields CDR1 DFQATT and CDR2 SNEGSKA (reference sequence). This CDR3 is 11 amino acids long. CDR3 sequence reads: CSVKKTRTGIF. The DNA for the CDR3 is TGCAGTGTTAAAAAGACTAGGACCGGTATCTTC.

The rearrangement uses TRBV4-3 and TRBJ2-7; TRBD1 matches 7 bases. Germline CDR1 is LGHNA and CDR2 is YSLEER. The J segment lost 3 bases and the V segment lost 1 base, leaving 6 bases of the junction unmatched. CDR3 size: 15 residues. CDR3 sequence reads: CASSQVQGRNYEQYF. CDR3 DNA: TGCGCCAGCAGCCAAGTACAGGGGAGAAACTACGAGCAGTACTTC.